This passage covers 14 T cell receptor beta chains from one sample sequenced in a study of siplizumab effects on memory and regulatory T cells. The assay was immunoSEQ multiplex PCR, and TCRdb's table has in-frame clones only and misses some. This repertoire shows about 100,000 clones, approximately 91% found once; its top ten account for 0.15%. Sample: CD4+ T cells sorted from blood. Receptor source: a human donor in good health.

V gene TRBV5-6 combines with J gene TRBJ2-1; 11 bases align to TRBD1. Germline V gene data show CDR1 as SGHDT and CDR2 as YYEEEE. V lost 4 bases to trimming and J lost 0 bases; unmatched junction nucleotides: 3. The CDR3 is 16 amino acids. The DNA for the CDR3 is TGTGCCAGCAGCGGAGGGACAGGGGGCTCCTACAATGAGCAGTTCTTC. It specifies CASSGGTGGSYNEQFF.

This clone has just one count. V usage is TRBV9 and J usage is TRBJ2-2; 8 positions agree with TRBD1. The germline gives CDR1 SGDLS, CDR2 YYNGEE. J was trimmed by 1 base and V by 0 bases; bases with no gene match: 2. The CDR3 is made up of 16 amino acids. The CDR3 DNA sequence: TGTGCCAGCAGCGTAGTGGGGACAGGGAACACCGGGGAGCTGTTTTTT. This encodes CASSVVGTGNTGELFF.

This sequence joins TRBV7-3 and TRBJ2-2, with D possibly matching TRBD2 (5 bases). The CDR3 is 16 amino acids. The V and J ends lost 6 bases and 3 bases respectively, with 17 bases between them. Germline CDR1 reads SGHTA; CDR2 reads FQGTGA. In DNA, the CDR3 is TGTGCCAGCAGACCCAGGACTCGCCCAGACACCGGGGAGCTGTTTTTT. As protein: CASRPRTRPDTGELFF. The complete variable domain, with remaining parts taken from reference TRBV7-3 and TRBJ2-2, reads GAGVSQTPSNKVTEKGKYVELRCDPISGHTALYWYRQSLGQGPEFLIYFQGTGAADDSGLPNDRFFAVRPEGSVSTLKIQRTERGDSAVYLCASRPRTRPDTGELFFGEGSRLTVL.

V usage is TRBV11-2 and J usage is TRBJ2-4; 14 bases map to TRBD2. CDR1 SGHAT and CDR2 FQNNGV come from the germline V gene. Unmatched junction bases numbered 12, after V lost 7 bases and J lost 1 base. The CDR3 spans 19 residues. The CDR3 bases are TGTGCCAGCACCCACGGGACTAGCGGGGGTAACGCGGCCAAAAACATTCAGTACTTC. This translates into CASTHGTSGGNAAKNIQYF. The whole variable domain, filled in from reference TRBV11-2 and TRBJ2-4, reads EAGVAQSPRYKIIEKRQSVAFWCNPISGHATLYWYQQILGQGPKLLIQFQNNGVVDDSQLPKDRFSAERLKGVDSTLKIQPAKLEDSAVYLCASTHGTSGGNAAKNIQYFGAGTRLSVL.

This chain uses TRBV5-1 with TRBJ2-5; no clear D. Trimming stripped 0 bases from V and 1 base from J, with 4 bases between. This CDR3 is built from 13 residues. Looked up from germline, CDR1 is SGHRS and CDR2 is YFSETQ. The CDR3 loop reads CASSLVPQETQYF. CDR3 DNA: TGCGCCAGCAGCTTGGTGCCCCAAGAGACCCAGTACTTC.

This rearrangement joins TRBV9 to TRBJ1-2, with D perhaps TRBD1 (5 bases). V dropped 5 bases and J dropped 4 bases, with 12 bases sitting between them. CDR1 is SGDLS, CDR2 YYNGEE, per germline. CDR3 length: 13 residues. CDR3 nucleotide sequence: TGTGCCAGCAGTCCCGACAGAACCTATGGCTACACCTTC. It yields the protein CASSPDRTYGYTF.

In its sample, this clone was seen once. This chain links TRBV30 with TRBJ2-1; possible D gene TRBD2, 6 bases. CDR3 length: 14 residues. The germline gives CDR1 GTSNPN, CDR2 SVGIG (reference sequence). Trimming pared 2 bases from V and 3 bases from J, leaving 11 bases between. The CDR3, as DNA: TGTGCCTGGAGTACCGGGACTCTCTACAATGAGCAGTTCTTC. Encoded protein: CAWSTGTLYNEQFF. The complete variable domain, with remaining parts taken from reference TRBV30 and TRBJ2-1, reads SQTIHQWPATLVQPVGSPLSLECTVEGTSNPNLYWYRQAAGRGLQLLFYSVGIGQISSEVPQNLSASRPQDRQFILSSKKLLLSDSGFYLCAWSTGTLYNEQFFGPGTRLTVL.

The chain joins TRBV11-2 to TRBJ1-2; unclear D gene. Germline CDR1 SGHAT, CDR2 FQNNGV. The V end lost 0 bases, the J end lost 7 bases, and 18 bases lay between the germline ends. The CDR3 sequence is 16 residues long. The CDR3 bases are TGTGCCAGCAGCTTAGATTTTGCCGGACCGGGTGGTGGCTACACCTTC. This codes for CASSLDFAGPGGGYTF.

V gene TRBV5-1 combines with J gene TRBJ2-5; D remains unclear. Germline CDR1 is SGHRS and CDR2 is YFSETQ. This CDR3 comprises 13 residues. V lost 0 bases to trimming and J lost 2 bases, with 5 bases between them. CDR3 amino acids: CASSLVVQETQYF. DNA of the CDR3: TGCGCCAGCAGCTTGGTTGTACAAGAGACCCAGTACTTC.

V usage is TRBV27 and J usage is TRBJ2-5, with 8 bases matching TRBD2. This CDR3 has 15 amino acids. V was clipped by 1 base and J by 3 bases; unmatched bases: 4. Germline CDR1 reads MNHEY; CDR2 reads SMNVEV (reference sequence). For the CDR3, the DNA is TGTGCCAGCAGTTTATTAGCGGGGTTTAAAGAGACCCAGTACTTC. Its translation is CASSLLAGFKETQYF.

V and J are TRBV6-6 and TRBJ1-5; the D is unclear. CDR3 length: 14 residues. Germline CDR1 is MNHNY and CDR2 is SVGAGI (reference sequence). Deletions cut 8 bases from V and 8 bases from J, with 19 bases between. The CDR3 nucleotides are TGTGCCAGCGCAGAACACGGGCTAGGCAAGCCCCAGCATTTT. Encoded protein: CASAEHGLGKPQHF.

In its sample, this clone was seen once. The chain carries TRBV19 and TRBJ1-6; TRBD1 agrees at 8 bases. The CDR3 is 16 amino acids. Germline V gives CDR1 LNHDA, CDR2 SQIVND (reference sequence). CDR3 nucleotide sequence: TGTCCCATCCATCCACCCGAAACAGGGGGAAGATCACCCCTCCACTTT. Translating it yields CPIHPPETGGRSPLHF. Variable domain in full (rest from reference TRBV19 and TRBJ1-6): DGGITQSPKYLFRKEGQNVTLSCEQNLNHDAMYWYRQDPGQGLRLIYYSQIVNDFQKGDIAEGYSVSREKKESFPLTVTSAQKNPTAFYLCPIHPPETGGRSPLHFGNGTRLTVT.

This clone was seen once. CDR3 protein: CASGTKTGTEAFF. CDR3 coding DNA: TGTGCCAGCGGGACTAAGACAGGCACTGAAGCTTTCTTT. The V gene is TRBV6-1, the J gene TRBJ1-1; perhaps TRBD1 as D (6 bases). The V end lost 8 bases, the J end lost 4 bases, and 14 bases lay between the germline ends. Germline loops: CDR1 MNHNS, CDR2 SASEGT. This CDR3 is built from 13 residues.

On this clone itself: One junction end does not reproduce the germline sequence, and a read error may be involved. The CDR3 DNA reads TGTGCCAGCAGCGAAGCCTCGGGCACAGATACGCAGTATTTT. It encodes CASSEASGTDTQYF. This rearrangement joins TRBV2 to TRBJ2-3; D remains ambiguous. This CDR3 comprises 14 residues. Germline CDR1 is SNHLY and CDR2 is FYNNEI.